The clone carrying this T cell receptor (beta chain) was seen more than once but under ten times. The data originate from a study of patients and donors after allogeneic stem cell transplantation. Each CDR3 protein is one row after TCRdb ran MiXCR on the RT-PCR reads. This table holds more than 75,000 distinct CDR3 sequences, approximately 5.2% found once. The CDR3 consists of 18 residues. V lost 4 bases and J lost 4; bases outside the gene matches: 15. Germline-derived CDR1 and CDR2 are SGHRS and YFSETQ. J is TRBJ1-1 and V is TRBV5-1, with 11 bases that match TRBD1. The clonotype was recovered from a human donor who was either an allogeneic HSCT recipient or a stem cell or donor lymphocyte infusion donor (not recorded which). It is not recorded whose cells these are; they may come from a transplant donor. Sequences were obtained from blood, either unsorted or a sorted T cell fraction (not recorded which). The CDR3, as DNA: TGCGCCAGCAGCCCCGCGGCCGCGGGACAGGGGGTTGGCACTGAAGCTTTCTTT. As protein: CASSPAAAGQGVGTEAFF. The variable domain in full, completed from reference TRBV5-1 and TRBJ1-1, reads KAGVTQTPRYLIKTRGQQVTLSCSPISGHRSVSWYQQTPGQGLQFLFEYFSETQRNKGNFPGRFSGRQFSNSRSEMNVSTLELGDSALYLCASSPAAAGQGVGTEAFFGQGTRLTVV.